This T cell receptor beta chain was observed in a study of blood T cell repertoires in COVID-19 (dated by TCRdb to 2020 to 2022). As for the study more broadly: The collaborator samples originated in the United States, Italy and Spain and spanned the acute and convalescent phases of COVID-19. The prospective study material was composed of cDNA or gDNA derived from T cells, B-cell-depleted T cells, or PBMCs. The dataset comprised deeply sampled blood TCRbeta repertoires from subjects exposed to, actively infected with, or recovered from COVID-19. The repertoires were released in a freely available public database meant as a resource for research on the immune response to SARS-CoV-2. The samples were drawn from two sources: the first 160 participants of the ongoing ImmuneRACE study, and 950 to 1,500 subjects contributed by 6 global collaborators. A de-identified subject ID, COVID-19 status, age in years and sex were almost always included in the sample metadata. Where available, HLA class I and class II types were taken from metadata supplied by the sample provider and were not determined by assay-based typing.

V is cut by 0 bases and J by 11 bases, and the space between the germline ends is 23 bases. CDR1 and CDR2 were assigned from the germline V gene (reference sequence) as GTSNPN and SVGIG. The CDR3 measures 16 amino acids from cysteine to phenylalanine. Just the 48-base CDR3 DNA is kept, in frame starting at base 1. Regarding this clone: Its antigen target is currently unknown. No base-level quality is on record; no much larger clone is a single base apart.

TCRbeta CDR3 regions were amplified from genomic DNA using the immunoSEQ Assay, a bias-controlled multiplex PCR. In the authors' own workflow: Nucleated cell counts per sample were estimated from amplification of reference gene primers within the assay. To quantify the absolute abundance of each unique TCRbeta CDR3 rearrangement, sequence reads were collapsed and filtered. For each sample, productive Simpson clonality was calculated as the square root of Simpson's diversity index over productive rearrangements. TCRdb took over this immuneACCESS table, retaining in-frame rearrangements with V and J assigned. Such tables are incomplete; in checked studies, under half of the missing clones stem from an unresolved V gene, and the remainder is unexplained. The D gene and trimming were derived from the DNA, and the V and J assignments and clone size from that table. Counted in this sample were under 75,000 clones; 73% of them appeared once. Roughly 23% of the sample rests with the top ten.

The study at large found these results: How much clinical and demographic metadata was included differed by source and by participant, and the metadata was provided uncurated.

Collaborating institutions collected whole blood in K2EDTA tubes following their own protocols. Collaborator samples were shipped for TCRbeta analysis as frozen whole blood, isolated PBMCs, or DNA extracted from either sample type. The chain joins TRBV30 to TRBJ2-1, and perhaps TRBD1 as D gene, on 6 matching bases. Sequenced: peripheral blood. The source of this sequence is a man between 60 and 75 years old with acute or convalescent COVID-19. The sequence in DNA is TGTGCCTGGAGTGTACAAGGACAGCGTCCGATATGGAAGCAGTTCTTC. Its coded protein is CAWSVQGQRPIWKQFF.